This T cell receptor beta chain was observed in a study of blood T cell repertoires in COVID-19 (dated by TCRdb to 2018 to 2021). Regarding the complete study: Samples from collaborators originated in the United States, Italy and Spain and spanned both the acute and convalescent phases of COVID-19. The material from the prospective study consisted of cDNA or gDNA derived from T cells, B-cell-depleted T cells, or PBMCs. Subjects who had been exposed to COVID-19, were actively infected with it, or had recovered from it provided the deeply sampled blood TCRbeta repertoires that made up the dataset. The repertoires were released in a freely available public database intended as a resource for research on the immune response to SARS-CoV-2. Samples were obtained from the ongoing ImmuneRACE study (first 160 participants) and from over 1,000 subjects provided by 6 global collaborators. Sample metadata almost always included a de-identified subject ID, COVID-19 status, age in years and sex. Where available, HLA class I and class II types were taken from metadata supplied by the sample provider and were not determined by assay-based typing. Here is what the overall study found, with its caveats: How much clinical and demographic metadata was included differed by source and by participant, and the metadata was provided uncurated.

About this clone: Its antigen remains undetermined. Per-nucleotide qualities are absent, and no much larger clonotype sits a single base away.

The immunoSEQ Assay, a bias-controlled multiplex PCR, was used to amplify TCRbeta CDR3 regions from genomic DNA. Turning to the authors' computational methods: Nucleated cell counts per sample were estimated from amplification of reference gene primers within the assay. To quantify the absolute abundance of each unique TCRbeta CDR3 rearrangement, sequence reads were collapsed and filtered. Productive Simpson clonality was computed per sample as the square root of Simpson's diversity index over productive rearrangements. As stored in TCRdb, this immuneACCESS dataset retains in-frame rearrangements with V and J assigned. A fraction of the clones does not appear; measured against another copy, unresolved V genes explain less than half of the discrepancy, and the remainder lacks a known reason. That table supplies the V and J calls and clone size; D and trimming were determined from the DNA. A total of 200,000 or so clones appear in this sample, 89% of them only once. The top ten clonotypes cover around 2% of the sample.

Participants in the prospective study were enrolled through a virtual design, were aged about 18 to 100 years, and lived in approximately 25 United States geographic areas. In the prospective study, participants were assigned to cohorts based on the clinical history participants reported in a screening survey and a study questionnaire. Each participant in the prospective study had whole blood, serum and a nasopharyngeal or oropharyngeal swab collected by mobile phlebotomists. Prospective study participants could optionally give additional blood draws and questionnaires over an approximately 2-month period. Before DNA extraction, blood samples from the prospective study were shipped at room temperature or frozen. The CDR3 spans 15 residues, from the cysteine through the phenylalanine. The only DNA kept is the CDR3, 45 bases in frame from the first base. From the germline V gene, CDR1 is MGHDK and CDR2 is SYGVNS. V loses 6 bases of germline sequence and J loses 0 bases, and the interval between the two ends is 14 bases.

The receptor comes from a woman in her thirties or forties with acute COVID-19. The V and J segments used are TRBV25-1 and TRBJ1-1; a confident D gene designation cannot be given. Sequencing was carried out using PBMCs or T cells enriched from blood (not recorded which). At the DNA level, the sequence is TGTGCCAGCAGCGCGTCTGACATAATGAACACTGAAGCTTTCTTT. Translated, it reads CASSASDIMNTEAFF.